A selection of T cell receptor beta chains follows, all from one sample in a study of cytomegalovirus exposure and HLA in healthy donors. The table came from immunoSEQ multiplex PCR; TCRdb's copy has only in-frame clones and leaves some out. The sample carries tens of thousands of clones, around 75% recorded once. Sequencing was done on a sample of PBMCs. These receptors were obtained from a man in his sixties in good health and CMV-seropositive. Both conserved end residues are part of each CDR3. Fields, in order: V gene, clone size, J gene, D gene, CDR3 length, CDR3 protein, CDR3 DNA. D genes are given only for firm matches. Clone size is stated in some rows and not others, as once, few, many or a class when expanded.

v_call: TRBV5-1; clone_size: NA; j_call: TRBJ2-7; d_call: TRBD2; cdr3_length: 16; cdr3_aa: CASSRGTSGKAYEQYF; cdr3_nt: TGCGCCAGCAGCCGTGGGACTAGCGGAAAAGCCTACGAGCAGTACTTC
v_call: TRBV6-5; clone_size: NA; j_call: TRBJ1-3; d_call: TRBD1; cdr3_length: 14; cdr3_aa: CASSLTGGTNTIYF; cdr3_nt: TGTGCCAGCAGCCTCACAGGGGGTACGAACACCATATATTTT
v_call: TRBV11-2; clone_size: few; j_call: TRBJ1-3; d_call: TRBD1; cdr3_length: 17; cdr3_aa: CASSKLPGQGAGNTIYF; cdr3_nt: TGTGCCAGCAGCAAATTACCGGGACAGGGGGCTGGAAACACCATATATTTT
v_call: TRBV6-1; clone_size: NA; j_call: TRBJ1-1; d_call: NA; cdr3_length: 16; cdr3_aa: CASSEWGGGTNTEAFF; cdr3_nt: TGTGCCAGCAGTGAATGGGGAGGAGGGACCAACACTGAAGCTTTCTTT
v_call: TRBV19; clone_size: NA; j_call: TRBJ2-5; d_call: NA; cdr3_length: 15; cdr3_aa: CASSNRPTGKETQYF; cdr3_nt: TGTGCCAGTAGTAACCGACCGACAGGAAAAGAGACCCAGTACTTC
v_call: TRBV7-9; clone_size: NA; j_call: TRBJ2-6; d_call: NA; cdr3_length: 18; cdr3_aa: CSSSFITGGRLGANVLTF; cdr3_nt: TGTTCCAGCAGCTTTATTACGGGGGGCCGCCTTGGGGCCAACGTCCTGACTTTC
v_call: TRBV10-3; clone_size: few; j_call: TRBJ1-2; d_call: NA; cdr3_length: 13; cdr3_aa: CAISESGSDGYTF; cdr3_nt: TGTGCCATCAGTGAGTCGGGGAGCGATGGCTACACCTTC
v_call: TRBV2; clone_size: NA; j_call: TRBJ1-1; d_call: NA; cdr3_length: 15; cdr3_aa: CASSTRQISNTEAFF; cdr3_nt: TGTGCCAGCAGTACCAGACAGATATCGAACACTGAAGCTTTCTTT
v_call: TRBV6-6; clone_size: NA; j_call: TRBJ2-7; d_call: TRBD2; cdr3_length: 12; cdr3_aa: CASSPTSDEQYF; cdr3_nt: TGTGCCAGCAGCCCAACTAGCGACGAGCAGTACTTC
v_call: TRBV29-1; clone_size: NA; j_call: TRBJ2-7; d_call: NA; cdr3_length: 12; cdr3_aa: CSVDNENYEQYF; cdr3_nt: TGCAGCGTGGACAACGAAAACTACGAGCAGTACTTC
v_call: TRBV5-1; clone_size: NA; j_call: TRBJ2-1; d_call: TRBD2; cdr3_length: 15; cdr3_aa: CASKREAGGHNEQFF; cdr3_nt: TGCGCCAGCAAGAGGGAAGCGGGGGGGCACAATGAGCAGTTCTTC
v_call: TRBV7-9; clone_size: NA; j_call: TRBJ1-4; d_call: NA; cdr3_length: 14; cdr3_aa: CASSRSGADEKLFF; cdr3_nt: TGTGCCAGCAGCCGGTCTGGAGCGGATGAAAAACTGTTTTTT
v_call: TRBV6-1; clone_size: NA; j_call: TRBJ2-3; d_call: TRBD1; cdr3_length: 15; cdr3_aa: CASSERDRGTDTQYF; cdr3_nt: TGTGCCAGCAGTGAACGGGACAGGGGGACAGATACGCAGTATTTT
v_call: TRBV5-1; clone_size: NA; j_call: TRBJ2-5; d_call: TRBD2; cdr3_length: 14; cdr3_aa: CASSGTSGIETQYF; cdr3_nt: TGCGCCAGCAGCGGGACTAGCGGGATTGAGACCCAGTACTTC
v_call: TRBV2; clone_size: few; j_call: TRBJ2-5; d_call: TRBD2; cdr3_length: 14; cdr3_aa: CASSGLAGPETQYF; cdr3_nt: TGTGCCAGCAGTGGTCTAGCGGGTCCAGAGACCCAGTACTTC
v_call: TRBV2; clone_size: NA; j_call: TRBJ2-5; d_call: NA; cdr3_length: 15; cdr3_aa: CASSKMTNAEETQYF; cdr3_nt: TGTGCCAGCAGTAAGATGACTAACGCTGAAGAGACCCAGTACTTC
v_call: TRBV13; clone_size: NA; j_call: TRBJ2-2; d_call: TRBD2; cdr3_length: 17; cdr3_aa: CASSQNLAGGSTGELFF; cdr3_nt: TGTGCCAGCAGCCAGAATTTAGCGGGAGGTAGCACCGGGGAGCTGTTTTTT
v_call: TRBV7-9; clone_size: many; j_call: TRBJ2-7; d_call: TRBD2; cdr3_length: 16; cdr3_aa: CASSLGGLAGAYEQYF; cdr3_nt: TGTGCCAGCAGCTTAGGGGGACTAGCGGGGGCCTACGAGCAGTACTTC
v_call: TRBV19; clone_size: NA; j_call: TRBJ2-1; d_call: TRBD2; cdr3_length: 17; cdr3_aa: CASSITLAGGVNYEQFF; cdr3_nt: TGTGCCAGTAGTATAACGCTAGCGGGAGGTGTTAATTATGAGCAGTTCTTC
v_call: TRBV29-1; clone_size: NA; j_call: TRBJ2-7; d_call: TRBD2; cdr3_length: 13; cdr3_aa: CSVAGGGPNEQYF; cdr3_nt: TGCAGCGTTGCGGGGGGAGGGCCGAACGAGCAGTACTTC
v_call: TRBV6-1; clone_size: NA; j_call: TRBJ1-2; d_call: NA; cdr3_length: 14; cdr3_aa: CASSGTGRNYGYTF; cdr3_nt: TGTGCCAGCAGTGGCACAGGTCGTAACTATGGCTACACCTTC
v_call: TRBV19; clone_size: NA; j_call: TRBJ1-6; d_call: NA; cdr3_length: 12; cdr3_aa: CASSREDSPLHF; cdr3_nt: TGTGCCAGTAGCAGGGAGGACTCACCCCTCCACTTT
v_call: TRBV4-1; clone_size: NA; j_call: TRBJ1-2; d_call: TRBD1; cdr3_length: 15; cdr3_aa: CASSQPGTANYGYTF; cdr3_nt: TGCGCCAGCAGCCAGCCCGGGACAGCTAACTATGGCTACACCTTC
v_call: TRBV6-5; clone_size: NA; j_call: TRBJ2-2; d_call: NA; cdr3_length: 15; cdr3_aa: CASRTQGLDTGELFF; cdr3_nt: TGTGCCAGCAGAACACAGGGCTTGGACACCGGGGAGCTGTTTTTT
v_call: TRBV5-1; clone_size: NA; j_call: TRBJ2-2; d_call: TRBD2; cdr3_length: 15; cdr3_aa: CASSRLAGETGELFF; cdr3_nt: TGCGCCAGCAGCCGGTTAGCGGGGGAAACCGGGGAGCTGTTTTTT
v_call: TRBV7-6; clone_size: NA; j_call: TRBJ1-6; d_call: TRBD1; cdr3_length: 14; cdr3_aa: CASSRDRGNSPLHF; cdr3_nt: TGTGCCAGCAGCCGGGACAGGGGTAATTCACCCCTCCACTTT
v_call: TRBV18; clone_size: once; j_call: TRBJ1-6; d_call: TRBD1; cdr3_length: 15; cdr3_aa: CASSPQGAMGSPLHF; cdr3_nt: TGTGCCAGCTCACCACAGGGGGCTATGGGTTCACCCCTCCACTTT
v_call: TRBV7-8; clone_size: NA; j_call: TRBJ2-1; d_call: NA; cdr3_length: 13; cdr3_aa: CASSTPRKDEQFF; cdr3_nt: TGTGCCAGCAGCACCCCTAGAAAGGATGAGCAGTTCTTC
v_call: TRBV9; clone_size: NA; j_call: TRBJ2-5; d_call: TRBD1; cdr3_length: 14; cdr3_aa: CASSVAGGQETQYF; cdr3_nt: TGTGCCAGCAGCGTAGCAGGGGGTCAAGAGACCCAGTACTTC
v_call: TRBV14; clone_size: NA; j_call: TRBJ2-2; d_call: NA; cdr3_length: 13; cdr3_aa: CASSPHNTGELFF; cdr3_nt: TGTGCCAGCAGCCCCCATAACACCGGGGAGCTGTTTTTT
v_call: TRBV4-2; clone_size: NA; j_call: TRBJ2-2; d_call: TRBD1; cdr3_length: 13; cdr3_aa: CATGTGGTGGLFF; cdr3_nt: TGTGCTACCGGGACAGGGGGCACCGGGGGGCTGTTTTTT
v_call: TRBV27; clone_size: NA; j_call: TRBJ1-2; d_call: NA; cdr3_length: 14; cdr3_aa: CASSYGGPNYGYTF; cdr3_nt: TGTGCCAGCAGTTACGGAGGACCTAACTATGGCTACACCTTC
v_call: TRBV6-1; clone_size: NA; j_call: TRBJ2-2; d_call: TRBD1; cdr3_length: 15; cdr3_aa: CASSLGTVNTGELFF; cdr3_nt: TGTGCCAGCAGCCTAGGGACAGTTAACACCGGGGAGCTGTTTTTT
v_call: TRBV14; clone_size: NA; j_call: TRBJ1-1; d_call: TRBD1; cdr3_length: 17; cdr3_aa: CASSQKWDSSLNTEAFF; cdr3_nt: TGTGCCAGCAGCCAGAAATGGGACAGCTCCTTGAACACTGAAGCTTTCTTT
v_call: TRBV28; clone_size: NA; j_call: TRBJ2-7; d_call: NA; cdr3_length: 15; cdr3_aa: CASSGGGPVGIEQYF; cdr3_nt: TGTGCCAGCAGTGGGGGCGGCCCGGTGGGCATCGAGCAGTACTTC
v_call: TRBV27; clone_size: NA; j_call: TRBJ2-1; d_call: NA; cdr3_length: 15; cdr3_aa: CASSPWATTYNEQFF; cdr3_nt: TGTGCCAGCAGTCCATGGGCGACTACCTACAATGAGCAGTTCTTC
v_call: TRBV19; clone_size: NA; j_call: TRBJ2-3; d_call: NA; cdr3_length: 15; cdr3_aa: CASSYTGPLTDTQYF; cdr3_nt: TGTGCCAGTAGTTATACAGGGCCTCTCACAGATACGCAGTATTTT